The entry below describes one TCR beta chain. Its antigen is not identified. The data were taken from a study of shared clonotypes between healthy human individuals. Repertoires were generated with immunoSEQ multiplex PCR, while TCRdb's copy carries only in-frame clones and drops some. The sample consists of approximately 2.3 million clones, over 90% of them appearing once. Findings and caveats of the study: Rarefaction curves obtained for sorted subsets showed sequencing incomplete despite large depth.

The study enrolled healthy HIV-negative adults without recent acute infections or vaccinations as donors. This CDR3 has 19 amino acids. The germline gives CDR1 SGHNT, CDR2 YYREEE (reference sequence). The V segment lost 4 bases and the J segment 0 bases; nucleotides outside the gene matches: 12. This chain uses TRBV5-4 with TRBJ2-1, with 11 positions matching TRBD2. The material sequenced was naive CD4+ T cells from PBMCs. Indicated subset: CD45RA+ positively selected. The origin of this receptor is a man aged 18-30 years in good health. Some clones in this sample may be carry-over from other donors' samples. The CDR3 spells CASSAGTSGLGSSYNEQFF. CDR3 nucleotides: TGTGCCAGCAGCGCTGGGACTAGCGGCCTTGGTAGCTCCTACAATGAGCAGTTCTTC.